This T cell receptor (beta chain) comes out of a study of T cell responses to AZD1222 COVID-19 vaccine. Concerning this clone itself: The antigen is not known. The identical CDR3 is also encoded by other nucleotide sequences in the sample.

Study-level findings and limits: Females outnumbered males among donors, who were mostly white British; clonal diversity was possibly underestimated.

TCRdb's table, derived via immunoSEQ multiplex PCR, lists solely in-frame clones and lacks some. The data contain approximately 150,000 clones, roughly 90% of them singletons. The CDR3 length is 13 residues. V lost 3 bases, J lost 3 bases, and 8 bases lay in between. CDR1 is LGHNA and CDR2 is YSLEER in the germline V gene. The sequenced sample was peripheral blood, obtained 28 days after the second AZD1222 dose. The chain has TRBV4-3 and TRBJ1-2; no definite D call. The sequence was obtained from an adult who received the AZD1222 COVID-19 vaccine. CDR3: CASSQGLDYGYTF. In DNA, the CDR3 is TGCGCCAGCAGCCAGGGTTTAGACTATGGCTACACCTTC.